Each of the 30 T cell receptor beta chains below was sequenced from the same sample in a study of vaccination effects on CD4 cells after COVID-19. This table comes from immunoSEQ multiplex PCR, and its TCRdb copy is limited to in-frame clones, with some not included. The sample has tens of thousands of clones, around 78% seen once. These receptors' antigens are unknown. Before sequencing took place, the ViraFEST assay used viral peptide pools to expand antigen-specific CD4+ T cells. Culturing for more than eight days preceded CD4+ T cell isolation. Having tested negative for nucleocapsid antibodies, the vaccine recipients showed no prior SARS-CoV-2 infection. This specimen was CD4+ T cells from PBMCs cultured with SARS-CoV-2 spike peptides, taken before COVID-19 vaccination. The receptors derive from a human donor who received a COVID-19 vaccine.

The chain employs TRBV7-8 and TRBJ2-1; 12 bases line up with TRBD2. This CDR3 is 17 amino acids long. The junction had 5 bases not matched to a gene; V was cut back by 1 base and J by 4 bases. Germline CDR1 and CDR2: SGHVS and FQNEAQ. Written as DNA, the CDR3 is TGTGCCAGCAGCTTAGGCTGGACTAGCGGGGCTTACAATGAGCAGTTCTTC. Its protein product is CASSLGWTSGAYNEQFF. The complete variable domain, with remaining parts taken from reference TRBV7-8 and TRBJ2-1, reads GAGVSQSPRYKVAKRGQDVALRCDPISGHVSLFWYQQALGQGPEFLTYFQNEAQLDKSGLPSDRFFAERPEGSVSTLKIQRTQQEDSAVYLCASSLGWTSGAYNEQFFGPGTRLTVL.

This clone was detected a few times. The V gene is TRBV11-2, the J gene TRBJ2-2; 7 bases match TRBD1. The J segment lost 7 bases and the V segment lost 3 bases, leaving 2 bases of the junction unmatched. The CDR3 extends over 13 amino acids. From germline, CDR1 is SGHAT and CDR2 FQNNGV. CDR3 in DNA: TGTGCCAGCAGCTTCCAGGGGGACGGGGAGCTGTTTTTT. This gives the protein CASSFQGDGELFF.

This clone was seen only a few times. V and J are TRBV19 and TRBJ1-1; D is perhaps TRBD1 (5 bases). Germline loops: CDR1 LNHDA, CDR2 SQIVND (reference sequence). V lost 1 base, J lost 4 bases, and 16 bases lay in between. The CDR3 is 16 residues long. Written as DNA, the CDR3 is TGTGCCAGTAGTATAGGAATGCAGGGAGTGGGCACTGAAGCTTTCTTT. Translating it yields CASSIGMQGVGTEAFF.

The J gene is TRBJ2-2, the V gene TRBV10-1; D may be TRBD2 (6 bases). The CDR3 is 16 residues long. Per the germline V gene, CDR1 is WNHNN and CDR2 is SYGVQD (reference sequence). The V and J ends lost 6 bases and 6 bases respectively, with 20 bases between them. The CDR3 reads CASSSGGARNPGELFF. The CDR3 DNA follows: TGCGCCAGCAGCAGCGGAGGGGCTAGAAACCCCGGGGAGCTGTTTTTT.

V gene TRBV5-5 combines with J gene TRBJ1-4, with a tentative D call TRBD1 (5 bases). The CDR3 spans 16 residues. V shed 4 bases and J shed 1 base, with 14 bases lying between them. CDR1 and CDR2 from the germline V gene are SGHKS and YYEKEE (reference sequence). CDR3 loop: CASSPVEQGTNEKLFF. CDR3 DNA sequence: TGTGCCAGCAGCCCTGTAGAGCAGGGAACTAATGAAAAACTGTTTTTT.

This chain connects TRBV3-1 (or the pseudogene TRBV3-2) to TRBJ1-4; D might be TRBD1 (5 bases). This CDR3 contains 14 residues. V lost 5 bases to trimming and J lost 5 bases, with 12 bases between them. Per germline, CDR1 LGHDT and CDR2 YNNKEL (reference sequence). The CDR3 coding sequence is TGTGCCAGCAGCTTAAGGGGCGAGAATGAAAAACTGTTTTTT. Protein: CASSLRGENEKLFF.

The V call is TRBV4-1, the J call TRBJ2-1; TRBD2 matches 9 bases. Germline loops: CDR1 MGHRA, CDR2 YSYEKL. V lost 1 base, J lost 5 bases, and 9 bases stayed unmatched. The CDR3 runs to 17 residues. DNA of the CDR3: TGCGCCAGCAGCCAAGGACAGCGGGGGGCTCGTAACAATGAGCAGTTCTTC. As protein: CASSQGQRGARNNEQFF.

The rearrangement links TRBV6-6 to TRBJ1-1; TRBD1 is a possible D gene (5 bases). The V end lost 2 bases, the J end lost 4 bases, and 8 bases lay between the germline ends. The CDR3 totals 13 residues. Germline CDR1 is MNHNY and CDR2 is SVGAGI (reference sequence). CDR3 nucleotide sequence: TGTGCCAGCAGTTACGACGGGGGCACTGAAGCTTTCTTT. Its translation: CASSYDGGTEAFF.

This clone was seen only once. This chain joins TRBV6-1 and TRBJ1-6; 7 nucleotides match TRBD1. This CDR3 spans 14 amino acids. The germline CDR1 and CDR2 sequences are MNHNS and SASEGT. Trimming cost V 2 bases and J 10 bases; bases outside gene matches: 5. The CDR3 bases are TGTGCCAGCAGTGAAACAGGGGAACGCTCACCCCTCCACTTT. This gives the protein CASSETGERSPLHF.

This clone was counted between two and nine times. The chain is built from TRBV24-1 and TRBJ1-5, with D possibly matching TRBD1 (5 bases). This CDR3 comprises 16 residues. Per the germline V gene, CDR1 is KGHDR and CDR2 is SFDVKD. With 3 bases removed from V and 8 bases from J, the gap between germline ends came to 19 bases. The CDR3, as DNA: TGTGCCACCAGTGATAGCCGGACGGGGGATTTCGAGCCCCAGCATTTT. Protein sequence: CATSDSRTGDFEPQHF.

This chain links TRBV6-5 with TRBJ1-6, with D hard to call. From germline, CDR1 is MNHEY and CDR2 SVGAGI. There are 15 residues in the CDR3. Trimming left V 6 bases short and J 5 bases short, with 14 bases between. In DNA, the CDR3 is TGTGCCAGCAGGCCCCCGGCCGGCAATAATTCACCCCTCCACTTT. It is translated as CASRPPAGNNSPLHF.

The chain joins TRBV7-8 to TRBJ1-5; possible D gene TRBD1, 6 bases. The CDR3 contains 15 residues. Per germline, CDR1 SGHVS and CDR2 FQNEAQ. Between the trimmed V and J ends, which lost 2 bases and 1 base, there was a span of 9 bases. DNA of the CDR3: TGTGCCAGCAGCTTACAACAGGGCAGCAATCAGCCCCAGCATTTT. Translation gives CASSLQQGSNQPQHF.

The CDR3 sequence: CASSARRQGSSGNTIYF. DNA for the CDR3: TGTGCCAGCAGCGCGCGTAGACAGGGCAGCTCTGGAAACACCATATATTTT. The V gene is TRBV5-4, the J gene TRBJ1-3; the match to TRBD1 covers 7 bases. Trimming cost V 4 bases and J 0 bases; bases outside gene matches: 10. CDR1 and CDR2 (germline): SGHNT, YYREEE (reference sequence). This CDR3 spans 17 amino acids.

This clone was counted between two and nine times. This chain joins TRBV6-4 and TRBJ2-1, with D possibly TRBD2 on 5 matching bases. CDR3 length: 13 residues. Trimming shortened V by 6 bases and J by 14 bases, and 20 bases separated the two germline ends. Germline V CDR1 and CDR2: MRHNA, SNTAGT. The CDR3 bases are TGTGCCAGCAGGTCCCCCGGGGTCGGAGGAGAGTTCTTC. It translates to CASRSPGVGGEFF.

This chain connects TRBV5-1 to TRBJ2-1; 7 bases map to TRBD2. The V and J ends lost 0 bases and 4 bases, in that order; junction bases with no gene match: 4. Germline V gives CDR1 SGHRS, CDR2 YFSETQ. The CDR3 has 15 amino acids. CDR3 nucleotide sequence: TGCGCCAGCAGCTTGGAGAGGGAGGGTTACAATGAGCAGTTCTTC. This encodes CASSLEREGYNEQFF.

The chain couples TRBV30 to TRBJ1-5, with D tentatively TRBD1 (6 bases). V gave up 2 bases and J gave up 4 bases, with 12 bases separating them. This CDR3 has 14 amino acids. In germline, CDR1 is GTSNPN, CDR2 SVGIG (reference sequence). Here the CDR3 DNA reads TGTGCCTGGAGTTTCGGGCAGGGGAATCAGCCCCAGCATTTT. Translated, it gives CAWSFGQGNQPQHF.

This clone was found a few times. J is TRBJ2-2 and V is TRBV5-6; D may be TRBD2 (7 bases). This CDR3 region has 14 residues. V was pared by 1 base and J by 6 bases, with 10 bases between. Germline CDR1 is SGHDT and CDR2 is YYEEEE. The CDR3 nucleotides are TGTGCCAGCAGCTTGTTAGGGGGGGCCGGGGAGCTGTTTTTT. Translated: CASSLLGGAGELFF.

V usage is TRBV3-1 (or the pseudogene TRBV3-2) and J usage is TRBJ2-3; TRBD2 matches 12 bases. CDR1 is LGHDT, CDR2 YNNKEL, per germline (reference sequence). With V trimmed by 5 bases and J by 4 bases, 4 bases remained unmatched. This CDR3 is 15 amino acids long. The CDR3 coding sequence is TGTGCCAGCAGCAGGACTAGCGGGGAGCCAGATACGCAGTATTTT. It encodes CASSRTSGEPDTQYF.

The chain combines TRBV19 with TRBJ2-7; 11 positions match TRBD1. The CDR3 consists of 16 residues. V lost 5 bases and J lost 1; bases outside the gene matches: 7. Germline CDR1 reads LNHDA; CDR2 reads SQIVND (reference sequence). The CDR3, as DNA: TGTGCCAGTAGTTTGTCTGGGACAGGGGGATCCTACGAGCAGTACGTC. It codes for CASSLSGTGGSYEQYV.

The gene calls are TRBV5-6 and TRBJ2-1; TRBD1 aligns across 9 bases. Looked up from germline, CDR1 is SGHDT and CDR2 is YYEEEE. This CDR3 region has 15 residues. V dropped 4 bases and J dropped 15; count of bases not matched to a gene: 17. The CDR3 is CASSSRDRDSVVPFF. For the CDR3, the DNA is TGTGCCAGCAGCAGCCGGGACAGGGACTCTGTAGTACCGTTCTTC.

The genes are TRBV6-5 and TRBJ2-2, with a possible D match to TRBD1 (5 bases). CDR1 is MNHEY, CDR2 SVGAGI, per germline. Trimming took 6 bases from V and 9 from J, leaving 11 bases between them. This CDR3 spans 12 amino acids. The DNA of the CDR3 is TGTGCCAGCAGGACTCAGGGCTGGGAGCTGTTTTTT. Amino acids: CASRTQGWELFF.

The chain combines TRBV10-3 with TRBJ1-5; D is unresolved. The germline V and J ends were trimmed by 0 bases and 1 base, with 7 bases remaining between them. This CDR3 has 15 amino acids. Germline V gene sequence: CDR1 ENHRY, CDR2 SYGVKD. CDR3 residues: CAISESGLSNQPQHF. As DNA, the CDR3 is TGTGCCATCAGTGAGTCGGGTCTAAGCAATCAGCCCCAGCATTTT.

The chain uses TRBV30 and TRBJ1-5; TRBD1 might be the D (6 bases). This CDR3 has 13 amino acids. The germline CDR1 and CDR2 sequences are GTSNPN and SVGIG (reference sequence). V was cut by 1 base and J by 6 bases, with 10 bases left in between. Here the CDR3 DNA reads TGTGCCTGGAGTGCAGGGGAAGGTCAGCCCCAGCATTTT. Protein product: CAWSAGEGQPQHF.

The V call is TRBV2, the J call TRBJ2-3; 8 bases are a match to TRBD2. CDR1 is SNHLY, CDR2 FYNNEI, per germline. CDR3 length equals 15 residues. V lost 6 bases, J lost 3 bases, and 8 bases stayed unmatched. For the CDR3, the DNA is TGTGCCAGCAGCGATTACCGGGGGGGTACAGATACGCAGTATTTT. It is translated as CASSDYRGGTDTQYF. Based on the CDR3 plus reference TRBV2 and TRBJ2-3, the full variable domain is EPEVTQTPSHQVTQMGQEVILRCVPISNHLYFYWYRQILGQKVEFLVSFYNNEISEKSEIFDDQFSVERPDGSNFTLKIRSTKLEDSAMYFCASSDYRGGTDTQYFGPGTRLTVL.

The chain combines TRBV5-1 with TRBJ2-2; 8 bases align to TRBD1. Germline V gene data show CDR1 as SGHRS and CDR2 as YFSETQ. With V trimmed by 4 bases and J by 0 bases, 2 bases remained unmatched. The CDR3 loop spans 15 amino acids. CDR3 coding DNA: TGCGCCAGCAGCGCGACAGGGGCGAACACCGGGGAGCTGTTTTTT. It translates to CASSATGANTGELFF.

This clone was picked up a small number of times. The rearrangement links TRBV7-2 to TRBJ1-5; 8 bases match TRBD1. The V gene end was trimmed by 5 bases and the J gene end by 2 bases; junction bases not matched to a gene: 2. This CDR3 has 14 amino acids. Germline-derived CDR1 and CDR2 are SGHTA and FQGNSA. The CDR3 spells CASSKQGGNQPQHF. CDR3 coding DNA: TGTGCCAGCAGCAAACAGGGGGGCAATCAGCCCCAGCATTTT.

The sample holds a few counts of this clone. This chain uses TRBV5-4 with TRBJ2-5, with 7 bases matching TRBD1. Per the germline V gene, CDR1 is SGHNT and CDR2 is YYREEE (reference sequence). The CDR3 length is 14 residues. With V trimmed by 3 bases and J by 5 bases, 7 bases remained unmatched. CDR3: CASSSTQGSETQYF. The CDR3, as DNA: TGTGCCAGCAGCTCTACACAGGGGAGCGAGACCCAGTACTTC.

This clone rates as medium-sized. The chain joins TRBV4-1 to TRBJ1-5; D may be TRBD1 (6 bases). Trimming left V 0 bases short and J 5 bases short, with 14 bases between. Germline V CDR1 and CDR2: MGHRA, YSYEKL. CDR3 length: 16 amino acids. The CDR3 here is CASSQDGSQGYQPQHF. CDR3 nucleotides: TGCGCCAGCAGCCAAGATGGATCACAGGGATATCAGCCCCAGCATTTT.

This chain connects TRBV19 to TRBJ1-2, with no clear D. This CDR3 has 14 amino acids. Germline V gives CDR1 LNHDA, CDR2 SQIVND (reference sequence). Deletions cut 3 bases from V and 2 bases from J, with 10 bases between. CDR3 nucleotides: TGTGCCAGTAGTATTCAGGCGGGGAACTATGGCTACACCTTC. It translates to CASSIQAGNYGYTF.

The chain joins TRBV5-3 to TRBJ1-1; D is unclear. Being an ORF, TRBV5-3 has a function that is uncertain. Trimming left V 0 bases short and J 0 bases short, with 9 bases between. This CDR3 has 15 residues. CDR3: CARSLAADVNTEAFF. CDR3 sequence (DNA): TGTGCCAGAAGCTTGGCAGCCGATGTGAACACTGAAGCTTTCTTT.